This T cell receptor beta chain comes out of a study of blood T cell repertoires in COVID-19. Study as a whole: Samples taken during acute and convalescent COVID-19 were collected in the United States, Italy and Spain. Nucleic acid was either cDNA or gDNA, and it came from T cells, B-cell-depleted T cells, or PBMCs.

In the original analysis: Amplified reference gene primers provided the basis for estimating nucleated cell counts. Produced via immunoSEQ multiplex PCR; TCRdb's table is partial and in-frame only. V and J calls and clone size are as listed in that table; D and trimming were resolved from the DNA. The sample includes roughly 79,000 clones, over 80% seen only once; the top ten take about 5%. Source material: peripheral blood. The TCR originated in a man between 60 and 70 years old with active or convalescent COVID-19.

CDR3 bases: TGTGCCAGCAGCTTGGGGAGGGGACGATTGAACACTGAAGCTTTCTTT. This sequence encodes CASSLGRGRLNTEAFF. The rearrangement uses TRBV5-4 and TRBJ1-1, with a possible D match to TRBD1 (5 bases). CDR3 length: 16 amino acids. Per germline, CDR1 SGHNT and CDR2 YYREEE (reference sequence). The germline V and J ends were trimmed by 0 bases and 0 bases, with 12 bases remaining between them. The variable domain in full, with the rest retrieved from reference TRBV5-4 and TRBJ1-1, is ETGVTQSPTHLIKTRGQQVTLRCSSQSGHNTVSWYQQALGQGPQFIFQYYREEENGRGNFPPRFSGLQFPNYSSELNVNALELDDSALYLCASSLGRGRLNTEAFFGQGTRLTVV.